These 32 T cell receptor beta chains originate from one sample sequenced in a study of control samples from healthy donors and cancer patients. TCRdb's table, derived via immunoSEQ multiplex PCR, lists solely in-frame clones and lacks some. The data show about 120,000 clones, approximately 92% seen once. The specimen was PBMCs. The receptors originated from a woman aged 45-60 years with colorectal cancer.

The V and J genes are TRBV4-1 and TRBJ2-1, with D tentatively TRBD2 (6 bases). V dropped 4 bases and J dropped 4 bases, with 20 bases sitting between them. Germline assignment: CDR1 MGHRA and CDR2 YSYEKL. CDR3 length equals 17 residues. The CDR3 DNA reads as TGCGCCAGCAGCCCCCCCCTAGCGCCTAGGCCTTACAATGAGCAGTTCTTC. Translated, it gives CASSPPLAPRPYNEQFF.

This clone was detected many times. The rearrangement links TRBV2 to TRBJ1-4, with D possibly matching TRBD1 (6 bases). Germline CDR1 is SNHLY and CDR2 is FYNNEI. V lost 6 bases, J lost 3 bases, and 11 bases lay in between. This CDR3 region has 14 residues. CDR3 sequence: CASRPGHANEKLFF. CDR3 bases: TGTGCCAGCAGGCCGGGACACGCTAATGAAAAACTGTTTTTT.

V is TRBV6-2 or TRBV6-3 and J is TRBJ2-7; 8 bases align to TRBD1. This CDR3 has 15 residues. After removal of 5 bases from V and 2 bases from J, the junction contained 8 bases not matched to a gene. CDR1 and CDR2 (germline): MNHEY, SVGEGT. CDR3 in DNA: TGTGCCAGCAGTCGCCTCGGACAGGGAGCCTACGAGCAGTACTTC. Residues: CASSRLGQGAYEQYF.

The chain joins TRBV12-3 or TRBV12-4 to TRBJ2-5; 7 bases match TRBD1. This CDR3 spans 13 amino acids. V shed 5 bases, J shed 3 bases, and the junction held 3 bases outside the gene matches. For the CDR3, the DNA is TGTGCCAGCAGTCGAACAGGGGAAGAGACCCAGTACTTC. It encodes CASSRTGEETQYF.

The rearrangement uses TRBV19 and TRBJ1-1; D is uncertain. The CDR3 is 15 residues long. Germline V gene data show CDR1 as LNHDA and CDR2 as SQIVND (reference sequence). The V gene lost 7 bases and the J gene lost 2 bases, with 17 bases spanning the gap. The CDR3 DNA reads as TGTGCCAGTAAGGTTAGTGCCCGGGGTAACACTGAAGCTTTCTTT. Its protein is CASKVSARGNTEAFF.

The rearrangement uses TRBV2 and TRBJ1-2; no clear D gene. CDR1 SNHLY and CDR2 FYNNEI come from the germline V gene. The CDR3 length is 13 residues. Trimming took off 4 bases at V and 4 bases at J, with 10 bases between the two ends. The chain's CDR3 is CASSVSQSYGYTF. CDR3 DNA: TGTGCCAGCAGTGTTTCACAGTCCTATGGCTACACCTTC.

The chain joins TRBV5-1 to TRBJ2-7; 7 bases fit TRBD2. Looked up from germline, CDR1 is SGHRS and CDR2 is YFSETQ. The ends lost 4 bases at V and 3 bases at J; junction bases unmatched: 10. The CDR3 loop spans 15 amino acids. DNA for the CDR3: TGCGCCAGCAGCAACAACTGGGCTAGCGGCTACGAGCAGTACTTC. Protein: CASSNNWASGYEQYF.

This chain connects TRBV25-1 to TRBJ2-1, with 7 positions matching TRBD2. Trimming cost V 3 bases and J 4 bases; bases outside gene matches: 9. Germline CDR1 reads MGHDK; CDR2 reads SYGVNS. This CDR3 region has 16 residues. The CDR3: CASSDPSSGVYNEQFF. The CDR3 DNA reads TGTGCCAGCAGTGACCCATCTAGCGGAGTATACAATGAGCAGTTCTTC.

This sequence joins TRBV6-5 and TRBJ2-5, with 7 bases matching TRBD1. This CDR3 comprises 15 residues. CDR1 is MNHEY, CDR2 SVGAGI, per germline. The V gene end was trimmed by 6 bases and the J gene end by 3 bases; junction bases not matched to a gene: 10. The CDR3 DNA reads as TGTGCCAGCAGCGGGACAGAAATTGGGAAAGAGACCCAGTACTTC. This translates into CASSGTEIGKETQYF.

In DNA, the CDR3 is TGTGCCAGCAGCTACCATACACGGACATTTCGCCCCTACGAGCAGTACTTC. Amino acid sequence: CASSYHTRTFRPYEQYF. The chain uses TRBV5-6 and TRBJ2-7; TRBD1 is a possible D gene (5 bases). V lost 3 bases and J lost 2, with 21 bases in between. Looked up from germline, CDR1 is SGHDT and CDR2 is YYEEEE. The CDR3 sequence is 17 residues long.

The count of this clone is one. This chain links TRBV7-9 with TRBJ1-2; D is unresolved. Germline CDR1 is SEHNR and CDR2 is FQNEAQ (reference sequence). Between the trimmed V and J ends, which lost 1 base and 4 bases, there was a span of 13 bases. This CDR3 comprises 15 residues. The CDR3 DNA is TGTGCCAGCAGCTTAGATTCGACCCAGATCTATGGCTACACCTTC. Its protein product is CASSLDSTQIYGYTF.

This clone was observed once. The chain joins TRBV7-2 to TRBJ2-3; D is perhaps TRBD2 (5 bases). Germline values: CDR1 SGHTA, CDR2 FQGNSA. CDR3 length: 16 residues. The V gene lost 2 bases and the J gene lost 1 base, with 13 bases spanning the gap. The CDR3 is CASSLTYGVGTDTQYF. The CDR3 DNA reads as TGTGCCAGCAGCTTAACGTACGGGGTGGGCACAGATACGCAGTATTTT.

The chain employs TRBV5-1 and TRBJ2-3, with 7 positions matching TRBD1. J was trimmed by 0 bases and V by 4 bases; bases with no gene match: 8. CDR3 length equals 16 residues. The germline V gene has CDR1 SGHRS and CDR2 YFSETQ. The CDR3 coding sequence is TGCGCCAGCAGCGCCGTCGGGGACAGCAGCACAGATACGCAGTATTTT. It encodes CASSAVGDSSTDTQYF.

V gene TRBV5-8 combines with J gene TRBJ2-7; D ambiguous. This CDR3 spans 14 amino acids. V gave up 2 bases and J gave up 3 bases, with 12 bases separating them. The germline gives CDR1 SGHTS, CDR2 YDEGEE. The CDR3 bases are TGTGCCAGCAGCTTCGGTAGGCGGATCTACGAGCAGTACTTC. The encoded protein is CASSFGRRIYEQYF.

The chain couples TRBV6-1 to TRBJ1-6; D ambiguous. V lost 0 bases, J lost 6 bases, and 9 bases lay in between. CDR1 MNHNS and CDR2 SASEGT come from the germline V gene. CDR3 length equals 15 residues. DNA of the CDR3: TGTGCCAGCAGTGAAGCGTGGGTGAGTAATTCACCCCTCCACTTT. The encoded protein is CASSEAWVSNSPLHF.

The V and J genes are TRBV5-1 and TRBJ2-7; 7 nucleotides match TRBD2. The germline V gene has CDR1 SGHRS and CDR2 YFSETQ. V gave up 1 base and J gave up 4 bases; unmatched junction bases: 11. The CDR3 is 16 residues long. CDR3 coding DNA: TGCGCCAGCAGCTTGTCGTCTAGCGGCCGTCGGTACGAGCAGTACTTC. Protein: CASSLSSSGRRYEQYF.

V and J are TRBV12-5 and TRBJ1-3, with D maybe TRBD1 (5 bases). Trimming left V 6 bases short and J 1 base short, with 16 bases between. The CDR3 contains 16 residues. Germline CDR1 reads LGHNT; CDR2 reads FRNRAP. The CDR3 region is CASGAPQGRSGNTIYF. As DNA, the CDR3 is TGTGCTAGTGGGGCCCCGCAGGGAAGATCTGGAAACACCATATATTTT.

V and J are TRBV3-1 (or the pseudogene TRBV3-2) and TRBJ1-3; the D gene is possibly TRBD1 (6 bases). Between the trimmed V and J ends, which lost 7 bases and 2 bases, there was a span of 15 bases. Germline V gene data show CDR1 as LGHDT and CDR2 as YNNKEL (reference sequence). The CDR3 runs 15 residues. CDR3 residues: CASTKERGTGNTIYF. The CDR3 DNA reads as TGTGCCAGCACCAAAGAAAGGGGGACTGGAAACACCATATATTTT.

V and J are TRBV7-9 and TRBJ2-5; 7 nucleotides line up with TRBD1. The CDR3 runs to 14 residues. Germline trimming cut 5 bases from V and 3 bases from J; bases unmatched to any gene: 6. The germline CDR1 and CDR2 sequences are SEHNR and FQNEAQ (reference sequence). This CDR3 reads CASSTTTGKETQYF. DNA of the CDR3: TGTGCCAGCAGCACAACGACAGGGAAAGAGACCCAGTACTTC.

V is TRBV25-1 and J is TRBJ1-2; weak D call: TRBD1 (6 bases). From germline, CDR1 is MGHDK and CDR2 SYGVNS. V was cut by 5 bases and J by 6 bases, with 16 bases left in between. CDR3 length: 14 amino acids. The CDR3 sequence: CASSQEGGIHGYTF. The CDR3, as DNA: TGTGCCAGCAGTCAAGAAGGGGGGATACATGGCTACACCTTC.

The chain is built from TRBV9 and TRBJ2-1, with D hard to call. CDR1 is SGDLS and CDR2 is YYNGEE in the germline V gene. The CDR3 loop spans 12 amino acids. Trimming stripped 7 bases from V and 5 bases from J, with 10 bases between. The CDR3 reads CASVGNDNEQFF. In nucleotides, the CDR3 is TGTGCCAGCGTTGGAAATGACAATGAGCAGTTCTTC.

This clone was seen just once. This chain links TRBV5-5 with TRBJ1-2; D remains unclear. The V and J ends lost 0 bases and 3 bases respectively, with 9 bases between them. Germline V gives CDR1 SGHKS, CDR2 YYEKEE (reference sequence). This CDR3 comprises 14 residues. CDR3 loop: CASSLGAGDYGYTF. CDR3 sequence (DNA): TGTGCCAGCAGCTTGGGAGCAGGAGACTATGGCTACACCTTC.

The J gene is TRBJ1-2, the V gene TRBV18, with D possibly TRBD1 on 6 matching bases. V lost 4 bases and J 8 bases, leaving 11 bases between the germline ends. The CDR3 runs 12 residues. The germline gives CDR1 KGHSH, CDR2 LQKENI. CDR3 region: CASSQDREGYTF. In nucleotides, the CDR3 is TGTGCCAGCTCACAGGACAGAGAAGGCTACACCTTC.

This clone is a singleton in its sample. The V and J genes are TRBV18 and TRBJ2-7; D could derive from TRBD1 or TRBD2 (5 bases each). The CDR3 contains 14 residues. The germline CDR1 and CDR2 sequences are KGHSH and LQKENI. With 3 bases removed from V and 3 bases from J, the gap between germline ends came to 12 bases. CDR3 coding DNA: TGTGCCAGCTCACCCTCGGGGCGGGTCTACGAGCAGTACTTC. The encoded protein is CASSPSGRVYEQYF.

This clone occurred once. The chain links TRBV28 to TRBJ2-7; possibly TRBD2 for D (6 bases). Between the trimmed V and J ends, which lost 7 bases and 6 bases, there was a span of 19 bases. The V gene's germline CDR1 is MDHEN and CDR2 SYDVKM. This CDR3 has 14 amino acids. The CDR3 DNA reads TGTGCCAGCAAGGAGGGGAGGTTTAGTGGCGAGCAGTACTTC. Translated: CASKEGRFSGEQYF.

The chain joins TRBV5-1 to TRBJ2-5; D is possibly TRBD1 (6 bases). The V end was cut by 1 base, the J end by 0 bases, with 10 bases between. Germline lookup yields CDR1 SGHRS and CDR2 YFSETQ. This CDR3 is 15 amino acids long. For the CDR3, the DNA is TGCGCCAGCAGCTTGAGTGGACAGCACCAAGAGACCCAGTACTTC. Translation gives CASSLSGQHQETQYF.

This clone was recorded only once. The chain employs TRBV27 and TRBJ2-7; a possible D gene is TRBD2 (9 bases). Germline CDR1 reads MNHEY; CDR2 reads SMNVEV (reference sequence). V was clipped by 5 bases and J by 1 base, with 27 bases between them. The CDR3 length is 19 residues. CDR3 sequence: CASSLAGGQGATGSYEQYF. CDR3 bases: TGTGCCAGCAGTCTTGCGGGGGGGCAGGGGGCGACGGGGTCCTACGAGCAGTACTTC.

The count of this clone is one. This rearrangement joins TRBV5-6 to TRBJ2-7; D is unclear. The CDR3 has 14 residues. The germline V gene has CDR1 SGHDT and CDR2 YYEEEE. V dropped 2 bases and J dropped 0 bases, with 9 bases sitting between them. CDR3 coding DNA: TGTGCCAGCAGCTTTAGACCGCACTCCTACGAGCAGTACTTC. It translates to CASSFRPHSYEQYF.

The V gene is TRBV19, the J gene TRBJ2-2; no firm D call. V dropped 5 bases and J dropped 0 bases, with 10 bases sitting between them. The CDR3 spans 15 residues. Germline CDR1 and CDR2: LNHDA and SQIVND (reference sequence). In DNA form, the CDR3 reads TGTGCCAGTAGTCCCCCCTGGGCGAACACCGGGGAGCTGTTTTTT. This codes for CASSPPWANTGELFF.

The J gene is TRBJ2-1, the V gene TRBV24-1; 8 nucleotides line up with TRBD2. The CDR3 contains 13 residues. With V trimmed by 6 bases and J by 9 bases, 6 bases remained unmatched. Germline assignment: CDR1 KGHDR and CDR2 SFDVKD. The CDR3 spells CATSTGGRVEQFF. The CDR3 DNA is TGTGCCACCAGTACGGGGGGGCGGGTTGAGCAGTTCTTC.

The chain links TRBV19 to TRBJ2-7; 8 bases line up with TRBD2. From germline, CDR1 is LNHDA and CDR2 SQIVND (reference sequence). The CDR3 is made up of 15 amino acids. V was pared by 3 bases and J by 1 base, with 5 bases of the junction left unmatched. CDR3 in DNA: TGTGCCAGTAGTATCATAGCGGGACGATCCTACGAGCAGTACTTC. Amino acids: CASSIIAGRSYEQYF.

The chain recombines TRBV5-5 with TRBJ2-5; D is tentatively TRBD1 or TRBD2 (5 bases each). V lost 2 bases, J lost 2 bases, and 7 bases lay in between. The CDR3 length is 13 residues. From germline, CDR1 is SGHKS and CDR2 YYEKEE (reference sequence). The CDR3 nucleotides are TGTGCCAGCAGCTTCGGGACGCAAGAGACCCAGTACTTC. Its translation is CASSFGTQETQYF.